This is a list of T cell receptor beta chains from one sample in a study of blood T cell repertoires in COVID-19. Assay: immunoSEQ multiplex PCR; the TCRdb copy retains only in-frame clones and omits some. The table has over 100,000 clones, 84% seen once; the top ten hold 26%. The sequenced sample consisted of peripheral blood. Source of these receptors: a man aged 55 to 70 with acute or convalescent COVID-19. The CDR3 runs from the conserved cysteine through the conserved F or W. Each record gives: clone size, V gene, D gene, J gene, CDR3 DNA, CDR3 protein. The D gene is left open where the match is weak. Only some rows state a clone size, as once, few, many or a class for expanded clones.

>-|TRBV28|-|TRBJ2-1
TGTGCCAGCAGCTTAGACTGGAGCTCCTACAATGAGCAGTTCTTC
CASSLDWSSYNEQFF
>once|TRBV7-9|TRBD1|TRBJ1-1
TGTGCCAGCAGCTTAGGGACAGGCAATTTGGGGCGGAACACTGAAGCTTTCTTT
CASSLGTGNLGRNTEAFF
>-|TRBV19|-|TRBJ1-5
TGTGCCAGTAGTAGGGCAGCAGAGCAGCCCCAGCATTTT
CASSRAAEQPQHF
>many|TRBV18|-|TRBJ1-6
TGTGCCAGCTCCCCTGACAGAAATTCACCCCTCCACTTT
CASSPDRNSPLHF
>-|TRBV29-1|TRBD1|TRBJ1-4
TGCAGCGTGTCCCCGGGACAGGGGAGACTGTTTTTT
CSVSPGQGRLFF
>-|TRBV4-3|-|TRBJ1-2
TGCGCCAGCAGCCCCCGAGGGGGTAACAACTATGGCTACACCTTC
CASSPRGGNNYGYTF
>-|TRBV11-3|-|TRBJ2-6
TGTGCCAGCAGCCAAGGGGCCGACTCTGGGGCCAACGTCCTGACTTTC
CASSQGADSGANVLTF
>few|TRBV18|TRBD1|TRBJ1-5
TGTGCCAGCTCTATAGACAGGGATCAGCCCCAGCATTTT
CASSIDRDQPQHF
>-|TRBV19|-|TRBJ1-4
TGTGCCAGTCGGGACTATCGGGATGAAAAACTGTTTTTT
CASRDYRDEKLFF
>-|TRBV5-1|-|TRBJ1-2
TGCGCCAGCAGCTTGCCGGGAGATCCGAATGGCTACACCTTC
CASSLPGDPNGYTF
>-|TRBV13|-|TRBJ1-1
TGTGCCAGCTCCCCTGTCGGCAGCGGCGACACTGAAGCTTTCTTT
CASSPVGSGDTEAFF
>-|TRBV15|-|TRBJ1-1
TGTGCCACCAGCAGAGATGGGGGCAGAGCCACTGAAGCTTTCTTT
CATSRDGGRATEAFF
>-|TRBV5-1|-|TRBJ2-5
TGCGCCAGCAGCCAAACAGCTTACCAAGAGACCCAGTACTTC
CASSQTAYQETQYF
>-|TRBV5-1|TRBD2|TRBJ2-5
TGCGCCAGCAGCGCTAATGCTGTCGGGCGGGAGAAGGGAGAGACCCAGTACTTC
CASSANAVGREKGETQYF
>-|TRBV2|-|TRBJ2-5
TGTGCCAGCAGCCTGGAGCAAGAGACCCAGTACTTC
CASSLEQETQYF
>-|TRBV5-1|TRBD1|TRBJ2-1
TGCGCCAGCACCAAGGACAGGACCCCCGGGAATGAGCAGTTCTTC
CASTKDRTPGNEQFF
>once|TRBV27|TRBD1|TRBJ1-6
TGTGCCAGCAGTTCGACAGGGAGTAGGGATAATTCACCCCTCCACTTT
CASSSTGSRDNSPLHF
>-|TRBV18|TRBD1|TRBJ2-7
TGTGCCAGCTCACGAAAGGACAGGGCCTACGAGCAGTACTTC
CASSRKDRAYEQYF
>-|TRBV2|TRBD1|TRBJ1-5
TGTGCCAGCAGTGAAGCGCTTTACAGGGGAGTCCAGCCCCAGCATTTT
CASSEALYRGVQPQHF
>-|TRBV4-1|-|TRBJ2-3
TGCGCCAGCAGCCAGGGGCTCACAGATACGCAGTATTTT
CASSQGLTDTQYF
>-|TRBV27|-|TRBJ2-5
TGTGCCAGCAGTTTAATACAGGGGGGGAAGACCCAGTACTTC
CASSLIQGGKTQYF
>-|TRBV19|TRBD1|TRBJ2-4
TGTGCCAGTAGTATGACAGGGGGAGTTGAAAACATTCAGTACTTC
CASSMTGGVENIQYF
>-|TRBV3-1/TRBV3-2|TRBD1|TRBJ1-4
TGTGCCAGCAGTCCCTGGGACAGACAGAATGAAAAACTGTTTTTT
CASSPWDRQNEKLFF
>-|TRBV30|TRBD1|TRBJ1-2
TGTGCCTCGGGACAGGGGAGAGAAGGTGGATATGGCTACACCTTC
CASGQGREGGYGYTF
>once|TRBV2|TRBD2|TRBJ2-2
TGTGCCAGCAGCTCCACAAGGGCGGGAGAAGGCTCCGGGGAGCTGTTTTTT
CASSSTRAGEGSGELFF
>-|TRBV2|-|TRBJ1-5
TGTGCCAGCAGTGCGGGGTGGAGCAATCAGCCCCAGCATTTT
CASSAGWSNQPQHF
>-|TRBV6-5|-|TRBJ2-1
TGTGCCAGCAGCAAAGACTGGAGCTCCTACAATGAGCAGTTCTTC
CASSKDWSSYNEQFF
>-|TRBV20-1|TRBD1|TRBJ2-1
TGCAGTGCTAGTGCCGGGACAGGTAATAACAATGAGCAGTTCTTC
CSASAGTGNNNEQFF
>-|TRBV7-8|-|TRBJ2-1
TGTGCCAGCAGCTTAACAGGGCCGCTCATGGACAATGAGCAGTTCTTC
CASSLTGPLMDNEQFF
>many|TRBV28|-|TRBJ1-2
TGTGCCAGCACGTCAGGGAACTATGGCTACACCTTC
CASTSGNYGYTF
>once|TRBV9|TRBD1|TRBJ1-2
TGTGCCAGCAGCGGGGACAGGGGCGGCTACACCTTC
CASSGDRGGYTF
>-|TRBV18|-|TRBJ2-5
TGTGCCAGCTCACAACAGGAAGAGACCCAGTACTTC
CASSQQEETQYF
>medium-sized|TRBV6-5|-|TRBJ1-1
TGTGCCAGCATCCTGACATTTCACACTGAAGCTTTCTTT
CASILTFHTEAFF
>-|TRBV7-8|TRBD1|TRBJ1-2
TGTGCCAGCAGCTTAAGTGTGCAGGGGGCATCCTATGGCTACACCTTC
CASSLSVQGASYGYTF
>-|TRBV6-5|-|TRBJ2-3
TGTGCCAGCAGTTCTGCGGTCCTCCGGGATACGCAGTATTTT
CASSSAVLRDTQYF
>-|TRBV11-2|-|TRBJ1-4
TGTGCCAGCAGATTGACCGGACAGCTTAATGAAAAACTGTTTTTT
CASRLTGQLNEKLFF
>-|TRBV10-1|-|TRBJ2-6
TGCGCCAGCAGTGACCGCTCTGGGGCCAACGTCCTGACTTTC
CASSDRSGANVLTF
>-|TRBV27|-|TRBJ1-5
TGTGCCAGCAGTTTCCAACGACGGGGAGCGGACCAGCCCCAGCATTTT
CASSFQRRGADQPQHF
>-|TRBV2|-|TRBJ1-5
TGTGCCAGCAGTGAAGCGATGTACGGGCCCCAGCATTTT
CASSEAMYGPQHF
>-|TRBV27|-|TRBJ2-1
TGTGCCAGCAGTTTATCGCGGGCGAATGAGCAGTTCTTC
CASSLSRANEQFF
>-|TRBV10-3|-|TRBJ1-1
TGTGCCATCAGTCGCCTCCCCCACACAGGTGTCACTGAAGCTTTCTTT
CAISRLPHTGVTEAFF
>-|TRBV30|TRBD1|TRBJ1-1
TGTGCCGGGACCCCCGACAGGGGGCTGCTGAACACTGAAGCTTTCTTT
CAGTPDRGLLNTEAFF
>-|TRBV19|-|TRBJ2-2
TGTGCCAGTCGGGCGAACACCGGGGAGCTGTTTTTT
CASRANTGELFF
>few|TRBV28|TRBD1|TRBJ2-7
TGTGCCAGCAGTTCCCTGGGGGACAGGGGATACGAGCAGTACTTC
CASSSLGDRGYEQYF
>-|TRBV13|TRBD2|TRBJ2-3
TGTGCCAGCAGCTCCGGAGGGACTAGCGGTGGGACAGATACGCAGTATTTT
CASSSGGTSGGTDTQYF
>-|TRBV28|TRBD1|TRBJ1-2
TGTGCCAGCAGTTTAAGGGACAGGGGGGTAAATAAGAGAGGCTACACCTTC
CASSLRDRGVNKRGYTF
>-|TRBV18|TRBD1|TRBJ1-1
TGTGCCAGCTCACGGGGGACAGCGGTTTCCGAAGCTTTCTTT
CASSRGTAVSEAFF
>once|TRBV7-9|TRBD2|TRBJ2-1
TGTGCCAGCAGCCCTAGCGGGAGCTCCTACAATGAGCAGTTCTTC
CASSPSGSSYNEQFF
>-|TRBV7-2|-|TRBJ1-6
TGTGCCAGCAGCTTATCGGACACCTATAATTCACCCCTCCACTTT
CASSLSDTYNSPLHF
>-|TRBV11-3|TRBD1|TRBJ2-5
TGTGCCAGCAGCTCTAGGGCGACCGGACAGGGTGGGGAGACCCAGTACTTC
CASSSRATGQGGETQYF
>-|TRBV6-1|-|TRBJ1-4
TGTGCCAGCAGCCCCAACCTAGCACAAGAAAAACTGTTTTTT
CASSPNLAQEKLFF
>-|TRBV3-1/TRBV3-2|-|TRBJ1-6
TGTGCCAGCAGCCATAGAGAAATTGGTATATCACCCCTCCACTTT
CASSHREIGISPLHF
>-|TRBV28|-|TRBJ2-6
TGTGCCAGCAGTACAGCGGATTTTGGGGCCAACGTCCTGACTTTC
CASSTADFGANVLTF